The rows below give T cell receptor beta chains drawn from one sample of a study of blood T cell repertoires in COVID-19. The method was immunoSEQ multiplex PCR; TCRdb's version includes in-frame clones alone and lacks a portion of them. The table shows a few hundred thousand clones, with around 85% occurring only once. The sequenced material came from peripheral blood. All receptors come from a woman aged 18-29 years with acute or convalescent COVID-19. Each CDR3 is given with its conserved first and last residue. A D gene is named only where the DNA matches it firmly. Not every row has a clone size; where given, it reads once, few, many or a size class.

d_gene	v_gene	abundance	j_gene	CDR3nt	CDR3aa
.	TRBV6-2/TRBV6-3	.	TRBJ2-5	TGTGCCAGCAGCCCAGGGGTAAGAGAGACCCAGTACTTC	CASSPGVRETQYF
.	TRBV9	.	TRBJ2-7	TGTGCCAGCAGCGGGCTGAACTCCTACGAGCAGTACTTC	CASSGLNSYEQYF
.	TRBV21-1	once	TRBJ2-3	TGTGCCCCCAAAGGAAGGGGGGGGGCTGATACGCAGTATTTT	CAPKGRGGADTQYF
TRBD1	TRBV9	.	TRBJ2-6	TGTGCCAGCAGCGTTCAACCGGGACAGGGGGCTTCTGGGGCCAACGTCCTGACTTTC	CASSVQPGQGASGANVLTF
.	TRBV28	.	TRBJ2-7	TGTGCCAGCAGTTTTCAAGAGCAGTACTTC	CASSFQEQYF
.	TRBV19	.	TRBJ1-1	TGTGCCAGCCCCTCCCCAGCAGGGGACACTGAAGCTTTCTTT	CASPSPAGDTEAFF
TRBD1	TRBV6-5	.	TRBJ1-2	TGTGCCAGCCAGGGGGCGGAAGGCTACACCTTC	CASQGAEGYTF
.	TRBV5-6	.	TRBJ2-1	TGTGCCAGCAGCTCAGGCGTAAGTACAGCCAATGAGCAGTTCTTC	CASSSGVSTANEQFF
.	TRBV27	.	TRBJ1-2	TGTGCCAGCAGCCCCCCGGGAGCTGGTGGCTACACCTTC	CASSPPGAGGYTF
.	TRBV6-5	once	TRBJ1-3	TGTGCCAGCAGTTACTCGATCGGTAGCTCTGGAAACACCATATATTTT	CASSYSIGSSGNTIYF
TRBD1	TRBV30	.	TRBJ2-2	TGTGCCTGGGTATTAGGGGGCCGTCTGTCCGGGGAGCTGTTTTTT	CAWVLGGRLSGELFF
.	TRBV27	.	TRBJ1-4	TGTGCCAGCAGTCCACAGGGAGTCAATGAAAAACTGTTTTTT	CASSPQGVNEKLFF